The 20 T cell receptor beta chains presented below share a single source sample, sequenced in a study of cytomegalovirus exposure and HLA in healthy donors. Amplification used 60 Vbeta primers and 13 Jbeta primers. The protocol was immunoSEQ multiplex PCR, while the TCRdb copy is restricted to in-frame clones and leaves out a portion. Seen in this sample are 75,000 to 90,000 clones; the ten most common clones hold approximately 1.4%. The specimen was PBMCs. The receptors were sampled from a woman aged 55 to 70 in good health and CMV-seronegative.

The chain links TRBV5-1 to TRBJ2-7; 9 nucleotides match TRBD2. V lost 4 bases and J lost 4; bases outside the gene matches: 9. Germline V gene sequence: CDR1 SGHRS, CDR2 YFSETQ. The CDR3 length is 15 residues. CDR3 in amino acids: CASSPGVLAGYEQYF. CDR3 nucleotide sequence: TGCGCCAGCAGCCCCGGCGTGCTAGCGGGATACGAGCAGTACTTC.

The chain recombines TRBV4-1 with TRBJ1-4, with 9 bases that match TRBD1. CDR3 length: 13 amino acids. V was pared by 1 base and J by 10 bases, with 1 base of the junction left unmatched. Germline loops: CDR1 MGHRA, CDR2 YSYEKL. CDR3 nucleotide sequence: TGCGCCAGCAGCCAAGGGGACAGGGTAAAACTGTTTTTT. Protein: CASSQGDRVKLFF.

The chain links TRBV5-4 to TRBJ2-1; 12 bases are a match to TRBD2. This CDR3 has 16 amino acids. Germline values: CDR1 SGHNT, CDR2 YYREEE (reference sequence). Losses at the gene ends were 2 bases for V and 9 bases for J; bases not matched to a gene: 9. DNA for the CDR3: TGTGCCAGCAGCTTCCTCGAAACTAGCGGGAGGAGTGAGCAGTTCTTC. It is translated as CASSFLETSGRSEQFF.

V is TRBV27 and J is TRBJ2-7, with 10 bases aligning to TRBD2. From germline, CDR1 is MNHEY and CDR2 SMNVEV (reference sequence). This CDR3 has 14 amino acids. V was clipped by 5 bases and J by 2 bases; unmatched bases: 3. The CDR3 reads CASSLAGVTYEQYF. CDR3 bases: TGTGCCAGCAGTCTAGCGGGAGTTACCTACGAGCAGTACTTC.

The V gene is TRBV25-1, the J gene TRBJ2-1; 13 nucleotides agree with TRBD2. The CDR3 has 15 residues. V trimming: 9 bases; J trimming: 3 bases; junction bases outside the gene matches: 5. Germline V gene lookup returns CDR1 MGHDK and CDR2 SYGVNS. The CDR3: CASGTSGTNYNEQFF. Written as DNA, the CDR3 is TGTGCCAGTGGGACTAGCGGGACTAACTACAATGAGCAGTTCTTC.

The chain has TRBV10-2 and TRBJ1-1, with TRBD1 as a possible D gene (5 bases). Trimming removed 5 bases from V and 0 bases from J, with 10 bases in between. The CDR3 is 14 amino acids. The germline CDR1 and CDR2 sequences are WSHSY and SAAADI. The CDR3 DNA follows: TGCGCCAGCAGTCGGGACTCCATGAACACTGAAGCTTTCTTT. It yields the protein CASSRDSMNTEAFF.

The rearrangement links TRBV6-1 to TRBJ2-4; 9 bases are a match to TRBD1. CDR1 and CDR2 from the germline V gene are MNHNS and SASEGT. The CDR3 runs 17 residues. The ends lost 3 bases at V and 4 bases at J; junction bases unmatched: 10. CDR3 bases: TGTGCCAGCAGTGAGACAACTACAGGGGGCGGGAAAAACATTCAGTACTTC. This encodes CASSETTTGGGKNIQYF.

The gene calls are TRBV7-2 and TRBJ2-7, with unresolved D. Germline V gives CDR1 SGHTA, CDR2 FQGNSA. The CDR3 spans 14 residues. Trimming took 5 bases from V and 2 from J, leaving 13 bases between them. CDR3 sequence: CASSTRAEAYEQYF. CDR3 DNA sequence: TGTGCCAGCAGCACCCGAGCCGAGGCCTACGAGCAGTACTTC.

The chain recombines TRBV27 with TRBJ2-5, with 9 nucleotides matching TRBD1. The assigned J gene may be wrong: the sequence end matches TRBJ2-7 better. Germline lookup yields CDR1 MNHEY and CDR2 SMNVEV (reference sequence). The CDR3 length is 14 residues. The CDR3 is CASSSWGQGYEQYF. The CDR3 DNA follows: TGTGCCAGCAGTTCCTGGGGACAGGGCTACGAGCAGTACTTC.

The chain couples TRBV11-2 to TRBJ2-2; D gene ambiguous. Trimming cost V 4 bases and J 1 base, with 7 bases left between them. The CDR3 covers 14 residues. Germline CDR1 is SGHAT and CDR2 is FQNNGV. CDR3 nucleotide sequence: TGTGCCAGCAGCTCCCAGCGGAACACCGGGGAGCTGTTTTTT. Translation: CASSSQRNTGELFF.

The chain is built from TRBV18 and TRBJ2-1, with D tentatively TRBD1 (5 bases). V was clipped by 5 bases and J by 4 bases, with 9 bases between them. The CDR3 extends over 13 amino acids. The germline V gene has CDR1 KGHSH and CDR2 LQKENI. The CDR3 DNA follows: TGTGCCAGCTCATCGACAGAATACAATGAGCAGTTCTTC. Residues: CASSSTEYNEQFF.

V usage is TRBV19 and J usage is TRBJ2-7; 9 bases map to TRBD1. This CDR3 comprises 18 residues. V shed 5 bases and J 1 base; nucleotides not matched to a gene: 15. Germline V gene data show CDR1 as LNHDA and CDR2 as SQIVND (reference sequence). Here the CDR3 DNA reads TGTGCCAGTAGTGATATGGGAGCCGCCGGGACAGGGTCCTACGAGCAGTACTTC. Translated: CASSDMGAAGTGSYEQYF.

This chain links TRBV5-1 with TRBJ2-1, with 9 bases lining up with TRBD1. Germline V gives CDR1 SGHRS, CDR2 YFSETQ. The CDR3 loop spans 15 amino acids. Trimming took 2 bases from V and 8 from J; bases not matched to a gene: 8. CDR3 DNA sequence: TGCGCCAGCAGCTTTCCGGGACAGGGAATATATGAGCAGTTCTTC. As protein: CASSFPGQGIYEQFF.

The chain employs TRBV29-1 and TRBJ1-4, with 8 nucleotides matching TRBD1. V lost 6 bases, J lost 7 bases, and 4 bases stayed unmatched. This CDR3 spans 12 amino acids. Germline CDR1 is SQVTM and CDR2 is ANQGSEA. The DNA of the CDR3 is TGCAGCGTCCGACAGGGGAGTGAAAAACTGTTTTTT. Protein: CSVRQGSEKLFF.

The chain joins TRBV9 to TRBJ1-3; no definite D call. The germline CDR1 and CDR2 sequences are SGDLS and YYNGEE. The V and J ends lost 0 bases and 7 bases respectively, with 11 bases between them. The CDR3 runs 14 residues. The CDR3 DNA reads TGTGCCAGCAGCGTAGCTCGTCACGGGAACACCATATATTTT. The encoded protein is CASSVARHGNTIYF.

Here the CDR3 DNA reads TGTGCCAGCAGCCCCCGACTAGCGGGAGCTGGTTCCTACAATGAGCAGTTCTTC. It is translated as CASSPRLAGAGSYNEQFF. This sequence joins TRBV9 and TRBJ2-1, with 12 bases matching TRBD2. The CDR3 is 18 residues long. Per the germline V gene, CDR1 is SGDLS and CDR2 is YYNGEE. Trimming removed 4 bases from V and 1 base from J; junction bases left unmatched: 9.

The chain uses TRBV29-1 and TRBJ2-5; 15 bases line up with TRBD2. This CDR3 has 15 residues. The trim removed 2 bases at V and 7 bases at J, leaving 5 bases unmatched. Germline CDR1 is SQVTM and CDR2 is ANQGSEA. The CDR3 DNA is TGCAGCGTTGAAAGGACTAGCGGGAGGGGAGGGACCCAGTACTTC. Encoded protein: CSVERTSGRGGTQYF.

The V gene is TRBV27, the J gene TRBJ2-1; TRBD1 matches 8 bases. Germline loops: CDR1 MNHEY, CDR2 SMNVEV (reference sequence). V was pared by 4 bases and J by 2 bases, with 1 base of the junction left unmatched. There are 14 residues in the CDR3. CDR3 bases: TGTGCCAGCAGTTCGGACAGGGCCTACAATGAGCAGTTCTTC. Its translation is CASSSDRAYNEQFF.

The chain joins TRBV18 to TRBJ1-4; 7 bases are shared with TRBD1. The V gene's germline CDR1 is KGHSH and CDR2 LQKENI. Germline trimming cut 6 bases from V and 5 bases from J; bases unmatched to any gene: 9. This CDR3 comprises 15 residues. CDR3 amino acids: CASSPRGTDNEKLFF. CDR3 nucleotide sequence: TGTGCCAGCTCCCCCAGAGGGACAGACAATGAAAAACTGTTTTTT.

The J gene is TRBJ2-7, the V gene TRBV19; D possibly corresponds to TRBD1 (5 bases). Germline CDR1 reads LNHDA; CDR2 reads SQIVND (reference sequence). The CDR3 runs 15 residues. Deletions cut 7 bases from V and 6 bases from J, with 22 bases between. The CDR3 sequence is CASTQEGVGSGEQYF. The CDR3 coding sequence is TGTGCCAGTACTCAAGAAGGGGTGGGGTCAGGCGAGCAGTACTTC. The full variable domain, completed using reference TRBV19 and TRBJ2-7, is DGGITQSPKYLFRKEGQNVTLSCEQNLNHDAMYWYRQDPGQGLRLIYYSQIVNDFQKGDIAEGYSVSREKKESFPLTVTSAQKNPTAFYLCASTQEGVGSGEQYFGPGTRLTVT.